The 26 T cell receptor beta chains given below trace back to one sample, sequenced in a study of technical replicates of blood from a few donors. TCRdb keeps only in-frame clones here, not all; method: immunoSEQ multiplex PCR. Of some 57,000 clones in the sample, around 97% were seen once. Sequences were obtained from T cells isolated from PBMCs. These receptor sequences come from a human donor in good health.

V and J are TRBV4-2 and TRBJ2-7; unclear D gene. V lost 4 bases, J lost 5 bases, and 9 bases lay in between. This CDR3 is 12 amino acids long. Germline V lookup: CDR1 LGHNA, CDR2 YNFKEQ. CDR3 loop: CASSPGINEQYF. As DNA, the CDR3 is TGTGCCAGCAGCCCCGGTATCAACGAGCAGTACTTC.

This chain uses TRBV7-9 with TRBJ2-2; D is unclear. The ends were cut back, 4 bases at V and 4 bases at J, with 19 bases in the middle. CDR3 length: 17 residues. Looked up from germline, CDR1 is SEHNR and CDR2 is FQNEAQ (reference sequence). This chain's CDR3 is CASSSDGEPNLTGELFF. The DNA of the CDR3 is TGTGCCAGCAGCTCCGACGGAGAGCCAAATCTCACCGGGGAGCTGTTTTTT.

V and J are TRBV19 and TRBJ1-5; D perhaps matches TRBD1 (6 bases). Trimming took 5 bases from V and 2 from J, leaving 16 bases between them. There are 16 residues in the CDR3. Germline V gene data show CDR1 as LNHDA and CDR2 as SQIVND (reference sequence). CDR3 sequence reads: CASSAITGKGNQPQHF. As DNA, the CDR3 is TGTGCCAGTAGTGCGATCACAGGGAAGGGCAATCAGCCCCAGCATTTT.

CDR3 residues: CASSQVYGTGDSEQYF. The CDR3 region has the DNA TGCGCCAGCAGCCAAGTATATGGGACAGGGGATAGCGAGCAGTACTTC. The chain links TRBV4-1 to TRBJ2-7, with 10 bases lining up with TRBD1. The CDR3 is 16 amino acids. The V segment lost 1 base and the J segment 6 bases; nucleotides outside the gene matches: 9. CDR1 MGHRA and CDR2 YSYEKL come from the germline V gene.

CDR3 bases: TGTGCCAGCTCACCAGGACTAGCGGGAGCCATCAGCCAAGAGACCCAGTACTTC. Translated, it gives CASSPGLAGAISQETQYF. The genes are TRBV18 and TRBJ2-5; 13 bases line up with TRBD2. Losses at the gene ends were 2 bases for V and 1 base for J; bases not matched to a gene: 7. The CDR3 contains 18 residues. Looked up from germline, CDR1 is KGHSH and CDR2 is LQKENI.

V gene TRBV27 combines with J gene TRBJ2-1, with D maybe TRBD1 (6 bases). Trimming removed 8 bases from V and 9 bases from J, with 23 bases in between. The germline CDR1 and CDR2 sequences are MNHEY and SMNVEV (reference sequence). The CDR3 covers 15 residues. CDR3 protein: CASFTGVGTIGEQFF. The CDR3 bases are TGTGCCAGCTTTACCGGAGTAGGGACAATCGGTGAGCAGTTCTTC.

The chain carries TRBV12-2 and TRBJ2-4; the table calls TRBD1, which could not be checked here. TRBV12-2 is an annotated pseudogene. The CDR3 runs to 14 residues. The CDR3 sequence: CASRLTVAKNIQYF. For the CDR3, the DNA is TGTGCAAGTCGCTTGACAGTAGCCAAAAACATTCAGTACTTC.

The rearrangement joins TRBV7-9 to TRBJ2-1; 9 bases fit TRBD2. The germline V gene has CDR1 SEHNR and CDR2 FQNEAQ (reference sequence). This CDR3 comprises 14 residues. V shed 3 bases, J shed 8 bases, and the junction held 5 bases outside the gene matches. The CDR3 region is CASSLGLAGYEQFF. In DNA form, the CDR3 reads TGTGCCAGCAGCTTGGGGCTAGCGGGATATGAGCAGTTCTTC.

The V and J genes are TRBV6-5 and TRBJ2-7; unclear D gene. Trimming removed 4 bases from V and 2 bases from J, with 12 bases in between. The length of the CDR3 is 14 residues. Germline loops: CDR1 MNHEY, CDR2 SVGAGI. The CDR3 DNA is TGTGCCAGCAGTTTTAGCCCCCTAACCTACGAGCAGTACTTC. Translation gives CASSFSPLTYEQYF.

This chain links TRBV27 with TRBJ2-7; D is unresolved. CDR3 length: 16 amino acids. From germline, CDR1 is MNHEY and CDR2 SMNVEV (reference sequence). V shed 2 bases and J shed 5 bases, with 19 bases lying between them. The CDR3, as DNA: TGTGCCAGCAGTTTAAGTGGATGGGCGACCCTCCACGAGCAGTACTTC. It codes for CASSLSGWATLHEQYF.

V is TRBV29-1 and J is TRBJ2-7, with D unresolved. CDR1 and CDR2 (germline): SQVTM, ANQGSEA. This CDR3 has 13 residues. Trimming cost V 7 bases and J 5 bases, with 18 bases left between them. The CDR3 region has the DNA TGCAGCGCCCTTTCTCCTAGGAAAGACGAGCAGTACTTC. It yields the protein CSALSPRKDEQYF.

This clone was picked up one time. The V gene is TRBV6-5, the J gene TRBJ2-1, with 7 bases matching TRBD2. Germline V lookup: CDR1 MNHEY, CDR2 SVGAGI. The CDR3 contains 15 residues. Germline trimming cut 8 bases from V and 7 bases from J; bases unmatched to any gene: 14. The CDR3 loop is CASSTSVIRGNEQFF. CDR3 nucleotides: TGTGCCAGCTCAACTAGCGTTATAAGGGGTAATGAGCAGTTCTTC.

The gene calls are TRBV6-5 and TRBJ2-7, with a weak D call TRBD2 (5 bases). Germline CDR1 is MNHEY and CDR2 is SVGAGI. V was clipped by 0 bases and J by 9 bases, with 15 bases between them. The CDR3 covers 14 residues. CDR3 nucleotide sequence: TGTGCCAGCAGTTACTCGAGTATTTTCCGGGGGCAGTACTTC. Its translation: CASSYSSIFRGQYF.

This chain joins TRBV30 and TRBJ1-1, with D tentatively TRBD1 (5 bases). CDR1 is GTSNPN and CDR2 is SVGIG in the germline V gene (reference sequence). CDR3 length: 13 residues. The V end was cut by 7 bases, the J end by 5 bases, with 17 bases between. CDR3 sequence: CAFAGVLATEAFF. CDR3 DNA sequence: TGTGCCTTCGCGGGGGTCCTGGCGACTGAAGCTTTCTTT.

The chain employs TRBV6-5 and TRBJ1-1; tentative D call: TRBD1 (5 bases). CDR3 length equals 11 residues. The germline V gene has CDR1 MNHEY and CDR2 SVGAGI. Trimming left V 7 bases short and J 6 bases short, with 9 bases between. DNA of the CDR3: TGTGCCAGCATCCAGGGTTCTGAAGCTTTCTTT. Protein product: CASIQGSEAFF.

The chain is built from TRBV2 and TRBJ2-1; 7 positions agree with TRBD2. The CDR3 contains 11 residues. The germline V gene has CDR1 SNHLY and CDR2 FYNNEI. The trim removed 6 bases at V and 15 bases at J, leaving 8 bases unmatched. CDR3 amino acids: CASRGGSRLFF. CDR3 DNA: TGTGCCAGCAGGGGGGGGTCCCGACTGTTCTTC.

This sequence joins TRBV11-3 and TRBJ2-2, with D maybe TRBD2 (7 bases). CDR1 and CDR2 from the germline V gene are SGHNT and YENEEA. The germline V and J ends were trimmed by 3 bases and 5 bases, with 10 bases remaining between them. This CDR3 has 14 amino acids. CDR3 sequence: CASSFRGGTGELFF. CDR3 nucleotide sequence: TGTGCCAGCAGCTTTAGGGGGGGGACCGGGGAGCTGTTTTTT. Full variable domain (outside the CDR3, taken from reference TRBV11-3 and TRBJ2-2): EAGVVQSPRYKIIEKKQPVAFWCNPISGHNTLYWYLQNLGQGPELLIRYENEEAVDDSQLPKDRFSAERLKGVDSTLKIQPAELGDSAVYLCASSFRGGTGELFFGEGSRLTVL.

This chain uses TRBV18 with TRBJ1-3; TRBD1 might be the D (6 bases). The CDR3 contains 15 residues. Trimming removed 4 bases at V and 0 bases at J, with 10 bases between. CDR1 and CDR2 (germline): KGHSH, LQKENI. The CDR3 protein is CASSRGTSSGNTIYF. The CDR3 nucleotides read TGTGCCAGCTCACGAGGGACATCCTCTGGAAACACCATATATTTT.

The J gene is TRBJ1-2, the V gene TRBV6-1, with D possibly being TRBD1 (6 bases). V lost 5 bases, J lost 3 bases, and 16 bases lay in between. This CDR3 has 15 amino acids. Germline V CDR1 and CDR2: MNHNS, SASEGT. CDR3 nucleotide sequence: TGTGCCAGCAGTACCACAGGGTTTGGAGACTATGGCTACACCTTC. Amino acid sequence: CASSTTGFGDYGYTF.

The CDR3 is CASSGTNTYTDTQYF. CDR3 sequence (DNA): TGCGCCAGCAGCGGGACTAATACCTACACAGATACGCAGTATTTT. The chain carries TRBV5-1 and TRBJ2-3, with 7 bases identical to TRBD2. The length of the CDR3 is 15 residues. Trimming cost V 4 bases and J 2 bases; bases outside gene matches: 7. Germline V lookup: CDR1 SGHRS, CDR2 YFSETQ.

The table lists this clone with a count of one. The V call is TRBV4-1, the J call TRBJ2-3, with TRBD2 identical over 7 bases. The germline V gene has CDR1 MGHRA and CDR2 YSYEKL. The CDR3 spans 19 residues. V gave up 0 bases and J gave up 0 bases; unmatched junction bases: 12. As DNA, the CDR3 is TGCGCCAGCAGCCAAGAAATTTCAAGCGGGGAGACTAGCACAGATACGCAGTATTTT. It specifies CASSQEISSGETSTDTQYF.

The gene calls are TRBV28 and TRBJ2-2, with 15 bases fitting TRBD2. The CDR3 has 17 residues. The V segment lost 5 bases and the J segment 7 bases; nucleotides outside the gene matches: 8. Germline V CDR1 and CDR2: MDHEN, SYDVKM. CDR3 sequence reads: CASSPRTSGRVNGELFF. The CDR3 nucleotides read TGTGCCAGCAGTCCTCGGACTAGCGGGAGGGTGAACGGGGAGCTGTTTTTT.

The CDR3 loop is CASSQPLAAAAKNIQYF. As DNA, the CDR3 is TGCGCCAGCAGCCAACCACTAGCGGCAGCAGCCAAAAACATTCAGTACTTC. V gene TRBV4-1 combines with J gene TRBJ2-4, with TRBD2 identical over 8 bases. The germline gives CDR1 MGHRA, CDR2 YSYEKL. The length of the CDR3 is 17 residues. V trimming: 2 bases; J trimming: 0 bases; junction bases outside the gene matches: 6.

This chain's CDR3 is CASTEQWPGELFF. In DNA form, the CDR3 reads TGTGCCAGTACCGAACAGTGGCCCGGGGAGCTGTTTTTT. The chain joins TRBV19 to TRBJ2-2; D call uncertain. CDR3 length: 13 amino acids. The ends were cut back, 7 bases at V and 6 bases at J, with 12 bases in the middle. The germline V gene has CDR1 LNHDA and CDR2 SQIVND (reference sequence).

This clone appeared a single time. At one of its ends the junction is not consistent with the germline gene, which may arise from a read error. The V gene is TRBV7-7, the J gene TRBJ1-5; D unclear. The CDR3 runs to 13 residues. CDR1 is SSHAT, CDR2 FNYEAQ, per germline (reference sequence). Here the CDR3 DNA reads TGTGCTAGCAGCTTAACCCTCGGGCAGCCCCAGCATTTT. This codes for CASSLTLGQPQHF.

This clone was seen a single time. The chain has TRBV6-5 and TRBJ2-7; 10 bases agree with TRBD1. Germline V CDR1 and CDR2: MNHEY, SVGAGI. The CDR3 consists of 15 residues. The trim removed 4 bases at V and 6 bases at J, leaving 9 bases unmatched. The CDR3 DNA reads TGTGCCAGCAGTTTTCCGGGACAGGGGAGTGGCGAGCAGTACTTC. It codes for CASSFPGQGSGEQYF.